The 22 T cell receptor beta chains given below trace back to one sample, sequenced in a study of glioma-infiltrating T cells after dendritic cell vaccination. Sequencing used immunoSEQ multiplex PCR; TCRdb keeps in-frame clones, though not all of them. The repertoire consists of 85,000 or so clones, with roughly 85% occurring once and the leading ten covering over 6.5%. Sample time point: after dendritic cell vaccination, including at tumor progression/relapse. Source: blood, taken after dendritic cell vaccination. The receptors stem from a human donor with glioblastoma.

Only a few counts were recorded for this clone. The chain employs TRBV6-5 and TRBJ1-5; weak D call: TRBD1 (5 bases). The CDR3 length is 14 residues. Germline lookup yields CDR1 MNHEY and CDR2 SVGAGI. The germline V and J ends were trimmed by 6 bases and 3 bases, with 12 bases remaining between them. The CDR3 DNA follows: TGTGCCAGCAGACCAAGACAGCTCAATCAGCCCCAGCATTTT. Amino acids: CASRPRQLNQPQHF.

This clone has a handful of counts. J is TRBJ1-3 and V is TRBV4-3; D not certain. V was clipped by 2 bases and J by 0 bases, with 8 bases between them. CDR3 size: 15 residues. Per the germline V gene, CDR1 is LGHNA and CDR2 is YSLEER. CDR3 coding DNA: TGCGCCAGCAGCCAACTAGCCGACTCTGGAAACACCATATATTTT. Its protein product is CASSQLADSGNTIYF.

The chain uses TRBV5-4 and TRBJ1-1; D may be TRBD1 (6 bases). The CDR3 has 16 residues. The V gene lost 0 bases and the J gene lost 1 base, with 13 bases spanning the gap. Germline V gene lookup returns CDR1 SGHNT and CDR2 YYREEE (reference sequence). The CDR3 reads CASSLVPRGANTEAFF. In DNA, the CDR3 is TGTGCCAGCAGCTTGGTTCCGCGGGGGGCGAACACTGAAGCTTTCTTT.

The CDR3 spells CAIDRVPDEQYF. Here the CDR3 DNA reads TGTGCCATCGACAGGGTGCCTGATGAGCAGTACTTC. The V and J genes are TRBV7-9 and TRBJ2-7; 7 nucleotides align to TRBD1. From germline, CDR1 is SEHNR and CDR2 FQNEAQ (reference sequence). V trimming: 10 bases; J trimming: 7 bases; junction bases outside the gene matches: 10. This CDR3 spans 12 amino acids.

The chain has TRBV4-1 and TRBJ2-7, with 11 bases identical to TRBD1. Losses at the gene ends were 4 bases for V and 3 bases for J; bases not matched to a gene: 8. Per the germline V gene, CDR1 is MGHRA and CDR2 is YSYEKL. This CDR3 has 16 amino acids. In nucleotides, the CDR3 is TGCGCCAGCAGCCTTCCCGGGACAGGGGGTAGCTACGAGCAGTACTTC. This encodes CASSLPGTGGSYEQYF.

This clone was seen a handful of times. In DNA form, the CDR3 reads TGCAGCGTTGAAGGCAGGGGAAGCACAACTGGTGAAAAACTGTTTTTT. It yields the protein CSVEGRGSTTGEKLFF. This chain links TRBV29-1 with TRBJ1-4; D might be TRBD1 (6 bases). The CDR3 length is 16 residues. Germline assignment: CDR1 SQVTM and CDR2 ANQGSEA. The V gene lost 1 base and the J gene lost 7 bases, with 19 bases spanning the gap.

The chain carries TRBV5-5 and TRBJ2-5; 9 nucleotides match TRBD2. The trim removed 0 bases at V and 1 base at J, leaving 4 bases unmatched. Germline loops: CDR1 SGHKS, CDR2 YYEKEE (reference sequence). The length of the CDR3 is 16 residues. CDR3 sequence (DNA): TGTGCCAGCAGCTTGGCGCTTAGCGGGGGCCAAGAGACCCAGTACTTC. Translating it yields CASSLALSGGQETQYF.

This clone was recorded once. Other DNA sequences from this sample encode an identical CDR3 as well. The chain employs TRBV9 and TRBJ2-7, with 7 bases aligning to TRBD1. Germline-derived CDR1 and CDR2 are SGDLS and YYNGEE. The CDR3 loop spans 13 amino acids. Trimming at V came to 3 bases and at J to 2 bases, leaving 2 bases not matched to a gene. CDR3 sequence: CASSGQGAYEQYF. Written as DNA, the CDR3 is TGTGCCAGCAGCGGACAGGGTGCCTACGAGCAGTACTTC.

CDR3 protein: CASSRTGADHEQFF. For the CDR3, the DNA is TGTGCCAGCTCACGGACAGGGGCGGACCATGAGCAGTTCTTC. The chain couples TRBV18 to TRBJ2-1; 9 bases line up with TRBD1. The CDR3 is 14 amino acids. V lost 4 bases to trimming and J lost 8 bases; unmatched junction nucleotides: 6. The V gene's germline CDR1 is KGHSH and CDR2 LQKENI.

This clone came up once. The chain couples TRBV5-1 to TRBJ1-5, with D hard to call. CDR3 length equals 15 residues. CDR1 SGHRS and CDR2 YFSETQ come from the germline V gene. Trimming shortened V by 0 bases and J by 2 bases, and 9 bases separated the two germline ends. CDR3 residues: CASSLEYGGNQPQHF. The DNA of the CDR3 is TGCGCCAGCAGCTTGGAGTACGGGGGCAATCAGCCCCAGCATTTT.

V and J are TRBV15 and TRBJ1-4, with D possibly matching TRBD1 (5 bases). This CDR3 is built from 16 residues. CDR1 and CDR2 (germline): LNHNV, YYDKDF (reference sequence). V was trimmed by 0 bases and J by 2 bases, leaving 10 bases between them. The CDR3 DNA sequence: TGTGCCACCAGCAGAGATCCGGGGGGGACTAATGAAAAACTGTTTTTT. It is translated as CATSRDPGGTNEKLFF.

V is TRBV7-2 and J is TRBJ1-2, with TRBD1 matching 8 bases. Germline V lookup: CDR1 SGHTA, CDR2 FQGNSA. V lost 1 base to trimming and J lost 8 bases; unmatched junction nucleotides: 15. This CDR3 region has 17 residues. The CDR3 nucleotides are TGTGCCAGCAGCTTAGTAACGGATCGGACAGGGAATAAGGGCTACACCTTC. As protein: CASSLVTDRTGNKGYTF. The full variable domain, in which reference TRBV7-2 and TRBJ1-2 provide the parts outside the CDR3, is GAGVSQSPSNKVTEKGKDVELRCDPISGHTALYWYRQSLGQGLEFLIYFQGNSAPDKSGLPSDRFSAERTGGSVSTLTIQRTQQEDSAVYLCASSLVTDRTGNKGYTFGSGTRLTVV.

J is TRBJ2-2 and V is TRBV29-1; D may be TRBD1 (5 bases). Between the trimmed V and J ends, which lost 4 bases and 3 bases, there was a span of 12 bases. This CDR3 is built from 14 residues. Germline lookup yields CDR1 SQVTM and CDR2 ANQGSEA. CDR3 sequence reads: CSVGYRGYTGELFF. CDR3 bases: TGCAGCGTTGGGTATAGGGGTTACACCGGGGAGCTGTTTTTT.

The chain recombines TRBV5-1 with TRBJ2-7; 12 nucleotides match TRBD1. The J segment lost 6 bases and the V segment lost 5 bases, leaving 6 bases of the junction unmatched. Germline V gene lookup returns CDR1 SGHRS and CDR2 YFSETQ. The length of the CDR3 is 14 residues. This chain's CDR3 is CASSQGQGAGEQYF. Here the CDR3 DNA reads TGCGCCAGCAGTCAGGGACAGGGGGCAGGCGAGCAGTACTTC.

The chain combines TRBV28 with TRBJ2-1, with TRBD2 as a possible D gene (7 bases). Germline CDR1 MDHEN, CDR2 SYDVKM. Trimming took 7 bases from V and 2 from J, leaving 21 bases between them. The CDR3 contains 17 residues. The DNA of the CDR3 is TGTGCCAGCAAAGGGGGGGGCCAAGGTGACACCTACAATGAGCAGTTCTTC. Residues: CASKGGGQGDTYNEQFF. The variable domain in full, with the rest retrieved from reference TRBV28 and TRBJ2-1, is DVKVTQSSRYLVKRTGEKVFLECVQDMDHENMFWYRQDPGLGLRLIYFSYDVKMKEKGDIPEGYSVSREKKERFSLILESASTNQTSMYLCASKGGGQGDTYNEQFFGPGTRLTVL.

This chain connects TRBV25-1 to TRBJ2-5; a weak D match, TRBD1 (5 bases). V lost 6 bases to trimming and J lost 0 bases, with 5 bases between them. CDR1 MGHDK and CDR2 SYGVNS come from the germline V gene. This CDR3 region has 12 residues. CDR3 in DNA: TGTGCCAGCAGACAGGACCAAGAGACCCAGTACTTC. It specifies CASRQDQETQYF.

This clone showed up just once. The chain uses TRBV11-2 and TRBJ1-4; no clear D gene. This CDR3 has 14 residues. V was cut by 5 bases and J by 5 bases, with 12 bases left in between. Looked up from germline, CDR1 is SGHAT and CDR2 is FQNNGV. CDR3 protein: CASSPEGRNEKLFF. CDR3 nucleotide sequence: TGTGCCAGCAGCCCCGAGGGCCGAAATGAAAAACTGTTTTTT.

The gene calls are TRBV6-5 and TRBJ2-1; TRBD2 matches 12 bases. The germline gives CDR1 MNHEY, CDR2 SVGAGI. The CDR3 extends over 16 amino acids. V gave up 0 bases and J gave up 7 bases; unmatched junction bases: 4. Here the CDR3 reads CASSYSALAGGNEQFF. Here the CDR3 DNA reads TGTGCCAGCAGTTACTCGGCTCTAGCGGGAGGGAATGAGCAGTTCTTC.

The genes are TRBV4-3 and TRBJ2-7; TRBD1 matches 8 bases. The ends lost 4 bases at V and 3 bases at J; junction bases unmatched: 8. The CDR3 consists of 15 residues. Germline CDR1 LGHNA, CDR2 YSLEER. The CDR3 nucleotides are TGCGCCAGCAGCCCCCGCCTAGGACAGGGCTACGAGCAGTACTTC. This encodes CASSPRLGQGYEQYF.

This chain joins TRBV11-1 and TRBJ1-1; 7 bases are a match to TRBD1. In germline, CDR1 is SGHAT, CDR2 FQDESV (reference sequence). The CDR3 loop spans 12 amino acids. The V gene end was trimmed by 5 bases and the J gene end by 7 bases; junction bases not matched to a gene: 4. CDR3 nucleotide sequence: TGTGCCAGCAGCCCTCACAGGGGTGAAGCTTTCTTT. Amino acids: CASSPHRGEAFF.

The chain joins TRBV7-9 to TRBJ1-1, with 7 bases lining up with TRBD1. Germline V gene sequence: CDR1 SEHNR, CDR2 FQNEAQ (reference sequence). The V and J ends lost 5 bases and 5 bases, in that order; junction bases with no gene match: 17. The CDR3 length is 17 residues. CDR3 protein: CASSKNLLNRGGTEAFF. CDR3 nucleotide sequence: TGTGCCAGCAGCAAAAATCTTTTAAACAGGGGTGGAACTGAAGCTTTCTTT.

This CDR3 is CASSSTAGQETQYF. For the CDR3, the DNA is TGTGCCAGCAGCTCGACGGCAGGCCAAGAGACCCAGTACTTC. V and J are TRBV7-9 and TRBJ2-5, with no clear D. This CDR3 region has 14 residues. Germline V gives CDR1 SEHNR, CDR2 FQNEAQ (reference sequence). With 4 bases removed from V and 1 base from J, the gap between germline ends came to 10 bases. The variable domain in full, completed from reference TRBV7-9 and TRBJ2-5, reads DTGVSQNPRHKITKRGQNVTFRCDPISEHNRLYWYRQTLGQGPEFLTYFQNEAQLEKSRLLSDRFSAERPKGSFSTLEIQRTEQGDSAMYLCASSSTAGQETQYFGPGTRLLVL.